The rows below give T cell receptor beta chains drawn from one sample of a study of technical replicates of blood from a handful of donors. The assay was immunoSEQ multiplex PCR, and TCRdb's table has in-frame clones only and misses some. The sample includes over 80,000 clones, approximately 96% seen only once; the top ten take about 0.39%. Sequenced input: T cells isolated from PBMCs. Every receptor here comes from a human donor in good health. CDR3s include the opening cysteine and the closing phenylalanine or tryptophan. The D gene is left open where the match is weak. A clone size is listed for some rows: how often the clone was seen (once, few, many), or a class if it is expanded.

TRBJ2-2 | TRBD2 | 16 | . | TRBV7-3 | CASSVGLAGGTGELFF | TGTGCCAGCAGCGTTGGACTAGCGGGGGGCACCGGGGAGCTGTTTTTT
TRBJ1-3 | TRBD1 | 16 | . | TRBV5-6 | CASSLPTGVYGNTIYF | TGTGCCAGCAGCTTACCTACAGGGGTGTATGGAAACACCATATATTTT
TRBJ2-1 | TRBD1 | 16 | . | TRBV10-1 | CASSEYSDRASNEQFF | TGCGCCAGCAGTGAGTACTCGGACAGGGCATCAAATGAGCAGTTCTTC
TRBJ1-5 | . | 12 | once | TRBV15 | CATRGQNQPQHF | TGTGCCACCAGAGGACAGAATCAGCCCCAGCATTTT
TRBJ1-1 | . | 13 | . | TRBV11-3 | CASSLQLNTEAFF | TGTGCCAGCAGCCTACAGCTGAACACTGAAGCTTTCTTT
TRBJ2-2 | TRBD2 | 15 | . | TRBV10-3 | CAILSSGTFTGELFF | TGTGCCATCCTCTCAAGCGGGACCTTCACCGGGGAGCTGTTTTTT
TRBJ1-1 | TRBD1 | 13 | . | TRBV19 | CASSGQALEEAFF | TGTGCCAGTAGTGGACAGGCCCTAGAGGAAGCTTTCTTT
TRBJ1-5 | TRBD1 | 14 | . | TRBV19 | CASRRTGIDQPQHF | TGTGCCAGTAGGCGGACAGGGATAGATCAGCCCCAGCATTTT
TRBJ1-1 | TRBD1 | 16 | . | TRBV7-3 | CASSLRGGAGNTEAFF | TGTGCCAGCAGCTTAAGAGGGGGCGCGGGGAACACTGAAGCTTTCTTT
TRBJ1-1 | . | 13 | . | TRBV30 | CAWSVLRETEAFF | TGTGCCTGGAGTGTACTCCGAGAAACTGAAGCTTTCTTT
TRBJ1-2 | TRBD1 | 13 | . | TRBV18 | CASSPDRDDGYTF | TGTGCCAGCTCACCAGACAGGGATGATGGCTACACCTTC
TRBJ2-2 | TRBD2 | 14 | . | TRBV19 | CASSREGDTGELFF | TGTGCCAGTAGTCGGGAGGGGGACACCGGGGAGCTGTTTTTT
TRBJ1-1 | TRBD1 | 15 | . | TRBV7-9 | CASSWTGGMGTEAFF | TGTGCCAGCAGCTGGACAGGAGGCATGGGCACTGAAGCTTTCTTT
TRBJ2-2 | TRBD1 | 18 | . | TRBV7-9 | CASSPTIPGQTNTGELFF | TGTGCCAGCAGCCCCACCATACCGGGACAGACAAACACCGGGGAGCTGTTTTTT
TRBJ2-3 | TRBD1 | 16 | . | TRBV6-1 | CASSEEWGTGVDTQYF | TGTGCCAGCAGTGAAGAGTGGGGGACAGGGGTAGATACGCAGTATTTT
TRBJ1-1 | . | 13 | . | TRBV25-1 | CASTSSSGTEAFF | TGTGCCAGCACTAGCAGCAGCGGCACTGAAGCTTTCTTT
TRBJ2-1 | TRBD1 | 15 | . | TRBV25-1 | CASSDWTGYHNEQFF | TGTGCCAGCAGTGATTGGACAGGGTACCACAATGAGCAGTTCTTC
TRBJ2-7 | TRBD1 | 15 | once | TRBV4-3 | CASSQTQGVSYEQYF | TGCGCCAGCAGCCAAACACAGGGGGTTAGCTACGAGCAGTACTTC
TRBJ2-2 | . | 11 | . | TRBV6-6 | CASSLTGELFF | TGTGCCAGCAGTCTCACCGGGGAGCTGTTTTTT
TRBJ2-5 | . | 13 | . | TRBV6-5 | CASSQGARSTQYF | TGTGCCAGCAGTCAAGGGGCCCGCTCGACCCAGTACTTC
TRBJ2-7 | . | 15 | . | TRBV18 | CASSPSEQGTYEQYF | TGTGCCAGCTCACCAAGCGAACAGGGAACTTACGAGCAGTACTTC
TRBJ2-7 | TRBD2 | 17 | . | TRBV5-1 | CASSSNPLAGGSYEQYF | TGCGCCAGCAGCTCAAACCCCTTAGCGGGAGGGTCGTACGAGCAGTACTTC
TRBJ1-2 | . | 13 | . | TRBV6-1 | CASSASGSLGYTF | TGTGCCAGCAGTGCTTCGGGATCTTTGGGCTACACCTTC
TRBJ2-3 | . | 16 | . | TRBV9 | CASSVPRQRGTDTQYF | TGTGCCAGCAGCGTACCCAGGCAGCGGGGCACAGATACGCAGTATTTT
TRBJ2-7 | TRBD1 | 15 | . | TRBV27 | CASSLRTGGLYEQYF | TGTGCCAGCAGTCTGAGGACAGGGGGCTTATACGAGCAGTACTTC
TRBJ2-1 | TRBD1 | 16 | . | TRBV27 | CASSLSAGTGDNEQFF | TGTGCCAGCAGTTTATCGGCCGGGACAGGGGACAATGAGCAGTTCTTC
TRBJ2-3 | . | 14 | . | TRBV4-1 | CASSPKSRGDTQYF | TGCGCCAGCAGCCCTAAGTCTCGGGGGGATACGCAGTATTTT
TRBJ1-5 | TRBD1 | 15 | . | TRBV27 | CASSLGAGGGQPQHF | TGTGCCAGCAGTTTGGGAGCAGGGGGAGGTCAGCCCCAGCATTTT
TRBJ2-3 | . | 15 | . | TRBV6-1 | CASSEAGRSTDTQYF | TGTGCCAGCAGTGAAGCTGGGCGTAGCACAGATACGCAGTATTTT
TRBJ1-1 | TRBD1 | 16 | . | TRBV6-5 | CASSYSSPGGPTEAFF | TGTGCCAGCAGTTACTCGAGCCCAGGGGGCCCCACTGAAGCTTTCTTT
TRBJ2-1 | . | 17 | . | TRBV28 | CASSLWGGQGQLAGQFF | TGTGCCAGCAGTTTATGGGGGGGACAGGGGCAACTAGCGGGGCAGTTCTTC
TRBJ1-1 | . | 12 | . | TRBV19 | CASSGRNTEAFF | TGTGCCAGCAGTGGGAGGAACACTGAAGCTTTCTTT
TRBJ2-6 | . | 15 | . | TRBV11-3 | CASSLFSSGANVLTF | TGTGCCAGCAGCTTATTCAGCTCTGGGGCCAACGTCCTGACTTTC
TRBJ2-6 | . | 14 | . | TRBV5-4 | CAIRRMSGANVLTF | TGTGCCATCCGCAGGATGAGTGGGGCCAACGTCCTGACTTTC
TRBJ2-1 | TRBD2 | 13 | . | TRBV19 | CASSILGEGEQFF | TGTGCCAGTAGTATCCTGGGGGAGGGGGAGCAGTTCTTC
TRBJ2-3 | TRBD1 | 16 | . | TRBV4-2 | CASSQDPTGEQDTQYF | TGTGCCAGCAGCCAAGATCCAACAGGGGAGCAAGATACGCAGTATTTT